A single sample gave rise to the 18 T cell receptor beta chains below, sequenced in a study of blood T cell repertoires in COVID-19 (dated by TCRdb to between 2020 and 2021). The library came from the immunoSEQ multiplex PCR assay. Not all clones reach the TCRdb copy of this immuneACCESS table, which keeps in-frame sequences only. Checked studies attribute under half of the gap to unresolved V genes and leave the rest unexplained. The sample contains around 500,000 clones, less than 90% of them found a single time. 8.3% of the sample rests with the top ten. Specimen: PBMCs or T cells enriched from blood (not recorded which). The receptor source for this set is a woman aged 55-69 years who had recovered from COVID-19.

As regards this clone: An end of the junction differs from the germline gene, which may be a read error. The chain couples TRBV18 to TRBJ1-2; weak D call: TRBD1 (6 bases). Germline V gene data show CDR1 as KGHSH and CDR2 as LQKENI. CDR3 length: 13 residues. The CDR3 bases are TGTGCCAGCTCACCACTAATATCGGGACAAGTTTTCTTC. Translating gives CASSPLISGQVFF.

The count of this clone is one. The chain has TRBV6-1 and TRBJ2-3; TRBD1 is a possible D gene (6 bases). Trimming removed 1 base at V and 5 bases at J, with 10 bases between. Germline-derived CDR1 and CDR2 are MNHNS and SASEGT. The CDR3 is 14 amino acids. The CDR3 reads CASSEDRVVDTQYF. In DNA, the CDR3 is TGTGCCAGCAGTGAAGACAGGGTTGTAGATACGCAGTATTTT.

The chain couples TRBV29-1 to TRBJ2-3; TRBD1 agrees at 8 bases. Germline V gives CDR1 SQVTM, CDR2 ANQGSEA. With V trimmed by 3 bases and J by 6 bases, 5 bases remained unmatched. The CDR3 has 13 amino acids. CDR3 amino acids: CSVEGTGWDTQYF. DNA for the CDR3: TGCAGCGTTGAGGGGACAGGCTGGGATACGCAGTATTTT.

The V and J genes are TRBV19 and TRBJ1-6, with 8 bases matching TRBD1. The CDR3 sequence is 15 residues long. V lost 7 bases, J lost 0 bases, and 2 bases stayed unmatched. Germline lookup yields CDR1 LNHDA and CDR2 SQIVND (reference sequence). CDR3 loop: CASNTGGSYNSPLHF. In nucleotides, the CDR3 is TGTGCCAGTAACACAGGGGGCTCCTATAATTCACCCCTCCACTTT.

The chain uses TRBV5-4 and TRBJ1-2, with TRBD1 as a possible D gene (6 bases). Trimming pared 0 bases from V and 8 bases from J, leaving 11 bases between. Germline values: CDR1 SGHNT, CDR2 YYREEE (reference sequence). This CDR3 comprises 13 residues. This CDR3 reads CASSLAWQGGYTF. DNA for the CDR3: TGTGCCAGCAGCTTGGCCTGGCAGGGGGGCTACACCTTC. Using reference TRBV5-4 and TRBJ1-2 for the parts outside the CDR3, the full variable domain is ETGVTQSPTHLIKTRGQQVTLRCSSQSGHNTVSWYQQALGQGPQFIFQYYREEENGRGNFPPRFSGLQFPNYSSELNVNALELDDSALYLCASSLAWQGGYTFGSGTRLTVV.

The chain uses TRBV19 and TRBJ1-4; D is unresolved. The CDR3 extends over 17 amino acids. The germline V and J ends were trimmed by 6 bases and 5 bases, with 22 bases remaining between them. Germline V gene sequence: CDR1 LNHDA, CDR2 SQIVND (reference sequence). In nucleotides, the CDR3 is TGTGCCAGTAGCCCTTTATCCAGCGGGGTATCAAATGAAAAACTGTTTTTT. Translated: CASSPLSSGVSNEKLFF.

This clone was detected only once. The genes are TRBV11-3 and TRBJ1-5, with D possibly TRBD1 on 6 matching bases. CDR3 length: 16 residues. CDR1 and CDR2 (germline): SGHNT, YENEEA. Trimming stripped 0 bases from V and 0 bases from J, with 9 bases between. The DNA of the CDR3 is TGTGCCAGCAGCTTAGAGGGGGCGGGTAGCAATCAGCCCCAGCATTTT. Amino acids: CASSLEGAGSNQPQHF.

About this clone: One junction end disagrees with the germline gene, perhaps due to a read error. The V call is TRBV19, the J call TRBJ1-1; TRBD1 matches 9 bases. This CDR3 contains 15 residues. Looked up from germline, CDR1 is LNHDA and CDR2 is SQIVND (reference sequence). DNA for the CDR3: TGTGCCAGCAGTATTTATGGGACAGGGTCCGTTGAAGCTTTCTTT. Its translation is CASSIYGTGSVEAFF. The full variable domain, completed using reference TRBV19 and TRBJ1-1, is DGGITQSPKYLFRKEGQNVTLSCEQNLNHDAMYWYRQDPGQGLRLIYYSQIVNDFQKGDIAEGYSVSREKKESFPLTVTSAQKNPTAFYLCASSIYGTGSVEAFFGQGTRLTVV.

V usage is TRBV30 and J usage is TRBJ2-2; no clear D gene. The CDR3 runs 14 residues. Trimming stripped 8 bases from V and 0 bases from J, with 13 bases between. Germline V lookup: CDR1 GTSNPN, CDR2 SVGIG (reference sequence). This chain's CDR3 is CAGISRPNTGELFF. The CDR3 region has the DNA TGTGCCGGGATCTCGAGGCCGAACACCGGGGAGCTGTTTTTT.

The CDR3 reads CASSSLLVGGTDTQYF. The DNA of the CDR3 is TGTGCCAGTAGTTCGTTACTAGTAGGTGGCACAGATACGCAGTATTTT. The V call is TRBV19, the J call TRBJ2-3, with D perhaps matching TRBD2 (5 bases). V was pared by 5 bases and J by 1 base, with 16 bases between. This CDR3 region has 16 residues. From germline, CDR1 is LNHDA and CDR2 SQIVND (reference sequence).

The rearrangement joins TRBV19 to TRBJ2-1; 7 bases are a match to TRBD1. J gave up 3 bases and V 2 bases, and 4 bases lay outside the gene matches. Germline CDR1 LNHDA, CDR2 SQIVND (reference sequence). This CDR3 is 15 amino acids long. CDR3 sequence reads: CASSITTGNYNEQFF. CDR3 DNA sequence: TGTGCCAGTAGTATAACGACAGGGAACTACAATGAGCAGTTCTTC.

CDR3 amino acids: CASSGGLAGGELFF. The DNA of the CDR3 is TGTGCCAGCAGCGGAGGCCTAGCGGGGGGGGAGCTGTTTTTT. The V and J genes are TRBV9 and TRBJ2-2; 9 nucleotides line up with TRBD2. With 3 bases clipped from V and 8 bases from J, the junction kept 5 bases outside the gene matches. Germline values: CDR1 SGDLS, CDR2 YYNGEE. This CDR3 has 14 amino acids. Full variable domain (remainder filled in from reference TRBV9 and TRBJ2-2): DSGVTQTPKHLITATGQRVTLRCSPRSGDLSVYWYQQSLDQGLQFLIQYYNGEERAKGNILERFSAQQFPDLHSELNLSSLELGDSALYFCASSGGLAGGELFFGEGSRLTVL.

The chain combines TRBV5-4 with TRBJ2-7; 7 positions match TRBD2. The germline V gene has CDR1 SGHNT and CDR2 YYREEE (reference sequence). There are 15 residues in the CDR3. V was clipped by 0 bases and J by 3 bases; unmatched bases: 6. The CDR3: CASSLGLAVIYEQYF. In DNA, the CDR3 is TGTGCCAGCAGCTTGGGACTAGCAGTTATCTACGAGCAGTACTTC.

The genes are TRBV5-1 and TRBJ2-2; 13 bases map to TRBD2. V was pared by 2 bases and J by 6 bases, with 4 bases of the junction left unmatched. The CDR3 has 16 residues. Germline CDR1 SGHRS, CDR2 YFSETQ. Here the CDR3 reads CASSLLAGGPPGELFF. The CDR3 DNA is TGCGCCAGCAGCTTACTAGCGGGGGGGCCCCCCGGGGAGCTGTTTTTT.

This chain links TRBV12-3 or TRBV12-4 with TRBJ1-2; D not certain. The V and J ends lost 8 bases and 8 bases respectively, with 15 bases between them. The CDR3 has 12 amino acids. CDR3 region: CASAGESRGYTF. DNA for the CDR3: TGTGCCAGCGCTGGGGAGTCACGGGGCTACACCTTC.

V and J are TRBV7-9 and TRBJ2-5, with D perhaps matching TRBD1 (7 bases). The germline V gene has CDR1 SEHNR and CDR2 FQNEAQ (reference sequence). Trimming removed 1 base from V and 7 bases from J, with 19 bases in between. CDR3 size: 16 residues. The CDR3 DNA sequence: TGTGCCAGCAGCTTAGGGCAGGGGGGCCCCTTAGGGACCCAGTACTTC. Residues: CASSLGQGGPLGTQYF.

Comment on this clone: Other DNA sequences in the sample encode the same CDR3. CDR3 DNA sequence: TGTGCCAGCTCACCGAGGGACAGCTCCTACGAGCAGTACTTC. It specifies CASSPRDSSYEQYF. The chain joins TRBV18 to TRBJ2-7; TRBD1 agrees at 7 bases. V lost 3 bases, J lost 0 bases, and 2 bases stayed unmatched. The CDR3 contains 14 residues. Germline CDR1 reads KGHSH; CDR2 reads LQKENI.

CDR3 nucleotide sequence: TGTGCCAGCACCGCCCTAGGGGGTACCTCGCATGCACCCCTCCACTTT. It specifies CASTALGGTSHAPLHF. V and J are TRBV11-2 and TRBJ1-6; tentative D call: TRBD1 (6 bases). This CDR3 contains 16 residues. Germline CDR1 is SGHAT and CDR2 is FQNNGV. V shed 7 bases and J shed 11 bases, with 24 bases lying between them.